These 25 T cell receptor beta chains were all obtained from the same sample, sequenced in a study of blood T cell repertoires in COVID-19. The method was immunoSEQ multiplex PCR; TCRdb's version includes in-frame clones alone and lacks a portion of them. The table records some 250,000 clones, just under 90% of them present only once. Source material: PBMCs or T cells enriched from blood (not recorded which). The receptors derive from a woman in her twenties or thirties with acute COVID-19.

The chain recombines TRBV5-4 with TRBJ1-2; 7 bases map to TRBD1. CDR3 length equals 14 residues. Germline assignment: CDR1 SGHNT and CDR2 YYREEE (reference sequence). J was trimmed by 3 bases and V by 2 bases; bases with no gene match: 4. CDR3 residues: CASSFAGQHYGYTF. The CDR3 nucleotides read TGTGCCAGCAGCTTTGCGGGACAGCACTATGGCTACACCTTC.

This chain connects TRBV25-1 to TRBJ2-2, with TRBD2 as a possible D gene (5 bases). CDR1 is MGHDK, CDR2 SYGVNS, per germline. CDR3 size: 16 residues. The V end lost 6 bases, the J end lost 1 base, and 15 bases lay between the germline ends. CDR3 sequence reads: CASRSSSLGNTGELFF. The DNA for the CDR3 is TGTGCCAGCAGGTCGAGTTCACTAGGGAACACCGGGGAGCTGTTTTTT.

Here the CDR3 reads CAGLISSNTEAFF. The CDR3, as DNA: TGTGCCGGGCTAATATCGTCCAACACTGAAGCTTTCTTT. The rearrangement links TRBV30 to TRBJ1-1, with D hard to call. Germline V gives CDR1 GTSNPN, CDR2 SVGIG (reference sequence). The CDR3 spans 13 residues. Trimming took off 8 bases at V and 2 bases at J, with 15 bases between the two ends. The full variable domain, rest sourced from reference TRBV30 and TRBJ1-1, is SQTIHQWPATLVQPVGSPLSLECTVEGTSNPNLYWYRQAAGRGLQLLFYSVGIGQISSEVPQNLSASRPQDRQFILSSKKLLLSDSGFYLCAGLISSNTEAFFGQGTRLTVV.

This chain uses TRBV28 with TRBJ1-5, with a tentative D call TRBD1 (6 bases). The CDR3 has 17 residues. Trimming removed 2 bases from V and 0 bases from J, with 14 bases in between. Germline V CDR1 and CDR2: MDHEN, SYDVKM. As DNA, the CDR3 is TGTGCCAGCAGTTTAGTTCTCAGGGGAAGTAGCAATCAGCCCCAGCATTTT. Protein sequence: CASSLVLRGSSNQPQHF.

V usage is TRBV21-1 and J usage is TRBJ2-3; TRBD2 is taken as the D call from the table, unchecked against the DNA. TRBV21-1 is a documented pseudogene. There are 13 residues in the CDR3. Here the CDR3 DNA reads TGTGCCACCCCGACTAGCCCGGGAGATACGCAGTATTTT. Protein: CATPTSPGDTQYF.

The chain recombines TRBV6-5 with TRBJ1-6, with D possibly being TRBD1 (6 bases). Deletions cut 6 bases from V and 11 bases from J, with 17 bases between. The CDR3 is 14 amino acids. The germline gives CDR1 MNHEY, CDR2 SVGAGI. The CDR3 DNA follows: TGTGCCAGCAGCCGGCAGGGGTCCGGGACACCCCTCCACTTT. Its protein product is CASSRQGSGTPLHF.

This chain uses TRBV7-3 with TRBJ2-1; 10 nucleotides align to TRBD2. The CDR3 is made up of 14 amino acids. The V gene end was trimmed by 3 bases and the J gene end by 10 bases; junction bases not matched to a gene: 6. Germline V gene lookup returns CDR1 SGHTA and CDR2 FQGTGA. The CDR3 loop is CASSLVAGGGEQFF. The CDR3 DNA is TGTGCCAGCAGCTTGGTAGCGGGGGGTGGCGAGCAGTTCTTC.

The rearrangement uses TRBV4-2 and TRBJ2-1; no clear D gene. Germline CDR1 and CDR2: LGHNA and YNFKEQ. This CDR3 contains 12 residues. V lost 2 bases, J lost 5 bases, and 4 bases lay in between. The CDR3 coding sequence is TGTGCCAGCAGCCAACGGGACAATGAGCAGTTCTTC. Translation gives CASSQRDNEQFF.

The genes are TRBV11-2 and TRBJ1-1; D is uncertain. Germline V gene data show CDR1 as SGHAT and CDR2 as FQNNGV. The ends were cut back, 0 bases at V and 1 base at J, with 9 bases in the middle. The CDR3 sequence is 15 residues long. CDR3 in amino acids: CASSLDDSRNTEAFF. Here the CDR3 DNA reads TGTGCCAGCAGCTTAGATGACTCCCGGAACACTGAAGCTTTCTTT.

As DNA, the CDR3 is TGTGCCAGCAGCGGTCTGAGCTCCTACAATGAGCAGTTCTTC. Translation gives CASSGLSSYNEQFF. This chain links TRBV9 with TRBJ2-1; D unclear. Germline V gene sequence: CDR1 SGDLS, CDR2 YYNGEE. V dropped 3 bases and J dropped 0 bases, with 7 bases sitting between them. The length of the CDR3 is 14 residues.

The J gene is TRBJ2-3, the V gene TRBV6-1; weak D call: TRBD1 (8 bases). The CDR3 length is 18 residues. The V end was cut by 0 bases, the J end by 5 bases, with 21 bases between. Germline CDR1 is MNHNS and CDR2 is SASEGT. The CDR3 DNA sequence: TGTGCCAGCAGTGAAGCGAGATTGACTAGCAGGGGGCAAGATACGCAGTATTTT. It codes for CASSEARLTSRGQDTQYF.

With regard to this clone: Different DNA sequences within this sample yield the same CDR3. The chain links TRBV28 to TRBJ2-7, with 9 positions matching TRBD1. Germline V gives CDR1 MDHEN, CDR2 SYDVKM. The CDR3 loop spans 14 amino acids. V lost 5 bases and J lost 3; bases outside the gene matches: 5. The CDR3 spells CASSLGQGNYEQYF. The CDR3 nucleotides read TGTGCCAGCAGTCTCGGACAGGGGAACTACGAGCAGTACTTC. Full variable domain (rest looked up from reference TRBV28 and TRBJ2-7): DVKVTQSSRYLVKRTGEKVFLECVQDMDHENMFWYRQDPGLGLRLIYFSYDVKMKEKGDIPEGYSVSREKKERFSLILESASTNQTSMYLCASSLGQGNYEQYFGPGTRLTVT.

The chain is built from TRBV27 and TRBJ2-5; TRBD2 might be the D (7 bases). This CDR3 has 15 amino acids. Deletions cut 6 bases from V and 2 bases from J, with 16 bases between. The germline V gene has CDR1 MNHEY and CDR2 SMNVEV (reference sequence). The chain's CDR3 is CASRAGGAGQETQYF. CDR3 bases: TGTGCCAGCAGAGCTGGGGGGGCCGGGCAAGAGACCCAGTACTTC.

The rearrangement joins TRBV21-1 to TRBJ2-3; the table assigns TRBD2, which was not confirmed against the DNA. TRBV21-1 is an annotated pseudogene. The CDR3 has 14 amino acids. CDR3 in amino acids: CAGLGRGSTDTQYF. For the CDR3, the DNA is TGTGCCGGCCTTGGGAGGGGAAGCACAGATACGCAGTATTTT.

The chain has TRBV10-3 and TRBJ1-1, with 9 nucleotides matching TRBD1. Germline lookup yields CDR1 ENHRY and CDR2 SYGVKD. This CDR3 has 19 amino acids. The ends lost 11 bases at V and 2 bases at J; junction bases unmatched: 24. The CDR3: CAARTGELGLSNRNTEAFF. The CDR3 DNA sequence: TGTGCCGCCCGGACAGGGGAATTGGGCCTTTCCAACCGCAACACTGAAGCTTTCTTT.

This chain joins TRBV14 and TRBJ1-1; 11 bases line up with TRBD1. CDR1 is SGHDN, CDR2 FVKESK, per germline. CDR3 length: 15 residues. Germline trimming cut 4 bases from V and 4 bases from J; bases unmatched to any gene: 5. The CDR3 loop reads CASSRFGTGGTEAFF. The CDR3 DNA reads TGTGCCAGCAGCCGGTTTGGGACAGGGGGCACTGAAGCTTTCTTT.

V and J are TRBV7-2 and TRBJ1-2; 9 bases map to TRBD1. The CDR3 is made up of 14 amino acids. V dropped 4 bases and J dropped 8; count of bases not matched to a gene: 8. Germline V lookup: CDR1 SGHTA, CDR2 FQGNSA. In nucleotides, the CDR3 is TGTGCCAGCAGCTCCCGGACAGGGGAGGTGGGCTACACCTTC. This translates into CASSSRTGEVGYTF.

In its sample, this clone was seen once. The chain carries TRBV7-9 and TRBJ2-7; D unresolved. Germline values: CDR1 SEHNR, CDR2 FQNEAQ (reference sequence). The V gene lost 1 base and the J gene lost 10 bases, with 11 bases spanning the gap. There are 12 residues in the CDR3. The CDR3 nucleotides read TGTGCCAGCAGCTTAGGCACGGTTCCCCAGTACTTC. It is translated as CASSLGTVPQYF. The complete variable domain, with remaining parts taken from reference TRBV7-9 and TRBJ2-7, reads DTGVSQNPRHKITKRGQNVTFRCDPISEHNRLYWYRQTLGQGPEFLTYFQNEAQLEKSRLLSDRFSAERPKGSFSTLEIQRTEQGDSAMYLCASSLGTVPQYFGPGTRLTVT.

This clone occurred once. The chain is built from TRBV2 and TRBJ1-5; 8 bases fit TRBD1. CDR1 and CDR2 from the germline V gene are SNHLY and FYNNEI. This CDR3 is built from 14 residues. With V trimmed by 6 bases and J by 6 bases, 7 bases remained unmatched. In DNA, the CDR3 is TGTGCCAGCAGCGAGGACAGGGAGGTTCAGCCCCAGCATTTT. This codes for CASSEDREVQPQHF.

The chain has TRBV4-1 and TRBJ1-5; D is ambiguous. Germline V gene lookup returns CDR1 MGHRA and CDR2 YSYEKL. With 2 bases removed from V and 5 bases from J, the gap between germline ends came to 16 bases. The CDR3 is 16 residues long. Written as DNA, the CDR3 is TGCGCCAGCAGCCAAACCCTGACAAGGTGGGATCAGCCCCAGCATTTT. As protein: CASSQTLTRWDQPQHF.

The J gene is TRBJ1-6, the V gene TRBV23-1, with TRBD1 matching over 7 bases. TRBV23-1 is an open reading frame whose function is uncertain. CDR3 length: 17 amino acids. Germline trimming cut 0 bases from V and 5 bases from J; bases unmatched to any gene: 7. In DNA form, the CDR3 reads TGCGCCAGCAGTCAATCCCGACAGGGCCACCATAATTCACCCCTCCACTTT. This encodes CASSQSRQGHHNSPLHF.

This clone was observed once. The chain combines TRBV4-2 with TRBJ1-6; a weak D match, TRBD1 (6 bases). Germline V gene lookup returns CDR1 LGHNA and CDR2 YNFKEQ. Between the trimmed V and J ends, which lost 4 bases and 8 bases, there was a span of 12 bases. This CDR3 is built from 14 residues. The CDR3 DNA reads as TGTGCCAGCAGCCTAGACAGGAGGGATTCACCCCTCCACTTT. Encoded protein: CASSLDRRDSPLHF.

The rearrangement links TRBV6-2 or TRBV6-3 to TRBJ1-5; no definite D call. V was clipped by 2 bases and J by 10 bases, with 21 bases between them. From germline, CDR1 is MNHEY and CDR2 SVGEGT. The CDR3 is 16 residues long. The CDR3 nucleotides are TGTGCCAGCAGTTACGGATCCTTGCGTCGATCGGGTCCCCAGCATTTT. Protein product: CASSYGSLRRSGPQHF.

A single count supports this clone. The chain is built from TRBV7-3 and TRBJ1-6; no reliable D call. Germline CDR1 reads SGHTA; CDR2 reads FQGTGA. The ends were cut back, 2 bases at V and 6 bases at J, with 11 bases in the middle. There are 15 residues in the CDR3. As DNA, the CDR3 is TGTGCCAGCAGCTTATCAGGTCGGGGTAATTCACCCCTCCACTTT. It is translated as CASSLSGRGNSPLHF. Drawing the rest from reference TRBV7-3 and TRBJ1-6, the complete variable domain is GAGVSQTPSNKVTEKGKYVELRCDPISGHTALYWYRQSLGQGPEFLIYFQGTGAADDSGLPNDRFFAVRPEGSVSTLKIQRTERGDSAVYLCASSLSGRGNSPLHFGNGTRLTVT.

The rearrangement joins TRBV19 to TRBJ1-5, with D possibly being TRBD1 (5 bases). V was pared by 5 bases and J by 5 bases, with 13 bases between. Germline CDR1 reads LNHDA; CDR2 reads SQIVND (reference sequence). The CDR3 runs to 14 residues. The CDR3 region is CASSRLGHDQPQHF. The CDR3 region has the DNA TGTGCCAGTAGTCGACTAGGACATGATCAGCCCCAGCATTTT.